This TCR beta chain originates from a study of blood T cell repertoires in COVID-19. Clones were sequenced by immunoSEQ multiplex PCR, and TCRdb holds only the in-frame ones, with some missing. The repertoire holds about 260,000 clones, with 84% as singletons. Germline CDR1 reads LGHNT; CDR2 reads FRNRAP. The CDR3 sequence is 13 residues long. V dropped 7 bases and J dropped 4 bases, with 13 bases sitting between them. Only one count was recorded for this clone. Sequencing input: peripheral blood. The clonotype was recovered from a man in his fifties or sixties with acute or convalescent COVID-19. This chain uses TRBV12-5 with TRBJ1-1; D remains ambiguous. The CDR3 loop is CASAVYPSTEAFF. The CDR3 DNA is TGTGCTAGTGCGGTTTACCCGAGCACTGAAGCTTTCTTT.